This record concerns one T cell receptor beta chain sequence. The antigen this receptor binds is unknown. The input lacks base qualities; no much larger clone sits a single base away. The collaborating institutions used their own protocols to collect whole blood in K2EDTA tubes. For TCRbeta analysis, collaborators shipped samples as frozen whole blood, isolated PBMCs, or DNA extracted from either of those sample types. This specimen comes from a study of blood T cell repertoires in COVID-19 (dated by TCRdb to about 2020). Some background on the complete study: Samples covering the acute and convalescent phases of COVID-19 were provided by collaborators in the United States, Italy and Spain. The prospective study material was composed of cDNA or gDNA derived from T cells, B-cell-depleted T cells, or PBMCs. Nearly every sample came with metadata listing a de-identified subject ID, COVID-19 status, age in years and sex. A freely available public database, intended as a resource for researchers studying the immune response to SARS-CoV-2, is where the repertoires were released. Subjects who had been exposed to COVID-19, were actively infected with it, or had recovered from it provided the deeply sampled blood TCRbeta repertoires that made up the dataset. HLA class I and class II types, where available, came from metadata supplied by the sample provider rather than from assay-based typing. The samples were drawn from two sources: the first 160 participants of the ongoing ImmuneRACE study, and 1,200 or so subjects contributed by 6 global collaborators.

TCRbeta CDR3 regions were amplified from genomic DNA using the immunoSEQ Assay, a bias-controlled multiplex PCR. Processing in the source paper ran as follows. The number of nucleated cells in each sample was estimated from the amplification of reference gene primers within the assay. To quantify the absolute abundance of each unique TCRbeta CDR3 rearrangement, sequence reads were collapsed and filtered. For each sample, productive Simpson clonality was calculated by taking the square root of Simpson's diversity index across productive rearrangements. TCRdb took this table from immuneACCESS and kept in-frame rearrangements with V and J called. Such tables lack part of the clones; where checked against another copy, unresolved V genes explain under half of the gap, and the rest is unexplained. Clone size and the V and J calls come from that table; the DNA yielded D and trimming. This sample is represented by approximately 89,000 clones; 75% to 85% of them were singletons. The ten largest clonotypes hold over 15% of the sample.

Points the paper makes about the study in general: How much clinical and demographic metadata was included differed by source and by participant, and the metadata was provided uncurated.

This receptor was identified in a woman older than 75 with acute or convalescent COVID-19. Material for sequencing was peripheral blood.

The CDR3 is CASSVGGSGSYEQYF. The nucleotide sequence is given as TGTGCCAGCAGCGTTGGGGGTAGCGGGAGCTACGAGCAGTACTTC. The chain employs TRBV9 and TRBJ2-7; TRBD2 matches 9 bases in the middle. The V end gives up 2 bases and the J end 3 bases, leaving 6 bases in the junction not matched to a gene. Spanning cysteine to phenylalanine, the CDR3 consists of 15 amino acids. Only the CDR3 DNA is retained, 45 bases long and in frame from the first base. Reading the germline V gene gives CDR1 SGDLS and CDR2 YYNGEE.